One TCR beta chain is described in this entry. The data were taken from a study of blood T cell repertoires in COVID-19. Donors were grouped by their self-reported clinical history. TCRdb keeps only in-frame clones here, not all; method: immunoSEQ multiplex PCR. This sample has about 250,000 clones, with around 84% found just once. Trimming cost V 0 bases and J 2 bases, with 9 bases left between them. The germline gives CDR1 MNHEY, CDR2 SVGAGI. The CDR3 runs to 15 residues. J is TRBJ2-3 and V is TRBV6-5; D is undetermined. This clonotype originated in a middle-aged man who had recovered from COVID-19. Sequencing input: PBMCs or T cells enriched from blood (not recorded which). Here the CDR3 reads CASSYSSTFTDTQYF. The CDR3, as DNA: TGTGCCAGCAGTTACTCGAGTACCTTCACAGATACGCAGTATTTT.